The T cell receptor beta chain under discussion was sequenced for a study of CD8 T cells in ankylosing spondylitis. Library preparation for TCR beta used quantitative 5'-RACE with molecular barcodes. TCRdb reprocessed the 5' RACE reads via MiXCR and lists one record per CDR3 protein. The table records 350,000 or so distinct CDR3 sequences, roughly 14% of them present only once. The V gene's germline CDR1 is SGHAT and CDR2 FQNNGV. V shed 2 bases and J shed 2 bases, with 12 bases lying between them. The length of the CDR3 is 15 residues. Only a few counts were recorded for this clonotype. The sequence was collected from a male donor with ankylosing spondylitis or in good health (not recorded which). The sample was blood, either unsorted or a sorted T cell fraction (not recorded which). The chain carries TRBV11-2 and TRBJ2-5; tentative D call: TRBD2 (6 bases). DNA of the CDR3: TGTGCCAGCAGCTTAACAGCGGGTAGGCAAGAGACCCAGTACTTC. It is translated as CASSLTAGRQETQYF.